Sequencing of this T cell receptor beta chain was carried out in a study of OX40 agonist ivuxolimab in advanced cancers. Libraries were prepared by immunoSEQ multiplex PCR; TCRdb keeps only in-frame clonotypes and omits some of them. Of tens of thousands of clones in the sample, about 92% were seen once. There are 14 residues in the CDR3. V was trimmed by 3 bases and J by 2 bases, leaving 7 bases between them. The germline V gene encodes CDR1 SEHNR and CDR2 FQNEAQ (reference sequence). Remarks on this clone: Its target is not known.

Findings of the study overall: CD8+ T cells were the subset that, on average, had more expanded clones than CD4+. Some nonresponders likewise displayed low normalized T-cell clonal expansion. At 0.1 to 3.0 mg/kg, clonal expansion of CD4+ and CD8+ blood T cells had occurred by week 6.

The rearrangement links TRBV7-9 to TRBJ2-2; D remains ambiguous. The TCR sequence derives from an adult with an advanced solid tumor such as melanoma, head and neck, liver or kidney cancer. Source: CD4+ or CD8+ T cells sorted from blood, taken in a trial of the OX40 agonist ivuxolimab. The CDR3 reads CASSFIVNTGELFF. CDR3 in DNA: TGTGCCAGCAGCTTCATAGTTAACACCGGGGAGCTGTTTTTT.